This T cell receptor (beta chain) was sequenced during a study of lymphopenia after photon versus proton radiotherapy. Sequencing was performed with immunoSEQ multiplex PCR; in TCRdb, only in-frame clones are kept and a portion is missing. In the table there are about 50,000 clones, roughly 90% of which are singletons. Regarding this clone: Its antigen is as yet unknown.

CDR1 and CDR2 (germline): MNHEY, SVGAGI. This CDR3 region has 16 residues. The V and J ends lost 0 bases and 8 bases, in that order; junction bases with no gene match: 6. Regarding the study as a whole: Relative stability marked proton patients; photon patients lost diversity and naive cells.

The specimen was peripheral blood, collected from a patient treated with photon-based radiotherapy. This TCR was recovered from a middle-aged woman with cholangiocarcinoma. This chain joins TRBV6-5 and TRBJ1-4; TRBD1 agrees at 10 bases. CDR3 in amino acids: CASSYSRQGAREKLFF. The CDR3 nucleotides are TGTGCCAGCAGTTACTCACGACAGGGGGCGAGGGAAAAACTGTTTTTT.